The source of this TCR beta chain is a study of T cells in localized non-small cell lung cancer. Study outcomes and limitations: Turning up in adjacent lung were a median roughly 62 of the top 100 tumor clones.

Assay used: immunoSEQ multiplex PCR; TCRdb lists only in-frame clones, some missing. The sample has about 1,000 clones, roughly 36% seen once. CDR1 is MNHGY and CDR2 is SAAAGT in the germline V gene. This CDR3 is built from 15 residues. V was shortened by 10 bases and J by 0 bases, with 17 bases between the two germline ends. This clone is large in the sample. The target antigen is unknown. The sequence was collected from a female donor over 55 with stage I lung adenocarcinoma. V usage is TRBV6-8 and J usage is TRBJ2-3; D perhaps matches TRBD2 (6 bases). The sample in question was normal lung tissue next to the tumor, obtained before any cancer treatment. CDR3: CANSPLASSTDTQYF. DNA of the CDR3: TGTGCCAACTCCCCCCTAGCGTCTAGCACAGATACGCAGTATTTT.